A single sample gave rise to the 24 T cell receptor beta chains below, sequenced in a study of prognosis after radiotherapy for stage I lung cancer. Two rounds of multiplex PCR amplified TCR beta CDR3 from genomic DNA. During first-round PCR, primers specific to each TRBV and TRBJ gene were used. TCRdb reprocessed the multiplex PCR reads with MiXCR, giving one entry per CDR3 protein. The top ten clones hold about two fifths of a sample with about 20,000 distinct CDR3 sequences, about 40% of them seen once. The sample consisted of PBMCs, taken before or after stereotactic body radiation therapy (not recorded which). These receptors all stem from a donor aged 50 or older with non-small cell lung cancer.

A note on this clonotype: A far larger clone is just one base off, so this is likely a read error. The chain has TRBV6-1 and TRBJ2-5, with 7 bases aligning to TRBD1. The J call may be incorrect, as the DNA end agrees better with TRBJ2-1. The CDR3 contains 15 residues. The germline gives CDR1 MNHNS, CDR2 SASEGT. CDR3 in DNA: TGTGCCAGCAGTGCCGGGACAGTGGGGTTCCATGAGCAGTTCTTC. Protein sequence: CASSAGTVGFHEQFF.

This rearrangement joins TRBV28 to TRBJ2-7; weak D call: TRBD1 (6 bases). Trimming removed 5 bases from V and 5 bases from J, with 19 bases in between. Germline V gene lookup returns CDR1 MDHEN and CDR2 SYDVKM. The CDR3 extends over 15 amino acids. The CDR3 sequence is CASSIPGHPGNEQYF. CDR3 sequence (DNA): TGTGCCAGCAGTATTCCGGGACACCCAGGTAACGAGCAGTACTTC.

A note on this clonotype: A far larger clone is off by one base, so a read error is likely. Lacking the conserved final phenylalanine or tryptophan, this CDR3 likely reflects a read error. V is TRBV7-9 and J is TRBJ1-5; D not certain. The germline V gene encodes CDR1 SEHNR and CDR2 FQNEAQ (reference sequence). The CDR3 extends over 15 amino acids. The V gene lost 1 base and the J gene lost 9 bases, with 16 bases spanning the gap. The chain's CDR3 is CASSLEGGTVGPQHI. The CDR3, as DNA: TGTGCCAGCAGCTTAGAAGGTGGCACGGTGGGGCCCCAGCATATT.

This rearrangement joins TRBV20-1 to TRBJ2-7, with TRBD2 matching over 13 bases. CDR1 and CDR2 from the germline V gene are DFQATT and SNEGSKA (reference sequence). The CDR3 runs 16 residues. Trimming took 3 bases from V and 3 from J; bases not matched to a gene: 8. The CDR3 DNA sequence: TGCAGTGCTAGGGACTCGACTAGCGGGAGGATCTACGAGCAGTACTTC. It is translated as CSARDSTSGRIYEQYF.

The CDR3, as DNA: TGTGCCAGCAGCTTTACCAGCGTAACGAACACCGGGGAGCTGTTTTTT. Encoded protein: CASSFTSVTNTGELFF. The chain is built from TRBV7-2 and TRBJ2-2; D remains ambiguous. Looked up from germline, CDR1 is SGHTA and CDR2 is FQGNSA. The V gene lost 3 bases and the J gene lost 0 bases, with 11 bases spanning the gap. There are 16 residues in the CDR3.

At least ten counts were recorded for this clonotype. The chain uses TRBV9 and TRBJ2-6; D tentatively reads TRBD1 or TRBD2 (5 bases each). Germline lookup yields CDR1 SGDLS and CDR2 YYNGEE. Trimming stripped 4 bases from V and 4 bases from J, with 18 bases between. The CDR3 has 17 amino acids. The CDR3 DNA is TGTGCCAGCAGCCCTCCAAGGTCCGGGGCCGGGGCCAACGTCCTGACTTTC. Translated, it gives CASSPPRSGAGANVLTF.

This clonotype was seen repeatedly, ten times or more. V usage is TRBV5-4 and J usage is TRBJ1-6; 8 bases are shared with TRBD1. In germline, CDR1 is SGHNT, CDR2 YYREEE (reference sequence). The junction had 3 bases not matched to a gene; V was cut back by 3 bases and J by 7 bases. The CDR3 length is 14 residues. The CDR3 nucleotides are TGTGCCAGCAGCTCCGGACAGGGCAATTCACCCCTCCACTTT. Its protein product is CASSSGQGNSPLHF.

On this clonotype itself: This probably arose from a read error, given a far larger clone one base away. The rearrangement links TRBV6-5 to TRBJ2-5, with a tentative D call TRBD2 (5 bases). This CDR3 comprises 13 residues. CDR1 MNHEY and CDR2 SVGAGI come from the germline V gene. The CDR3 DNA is TGTGCCAGCAGTTACGCGGGCCAAGAGACCAAGTACTTC. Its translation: CASSYAGQETKYF.

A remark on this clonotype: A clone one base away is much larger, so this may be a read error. The DNA for the CDR3 is TGTGCCATCAGCTTAGTGCCTCAAGAGACCCAGTACTTC. Residues: CAISLVPQETQYF. V gene TRBV7-3 combines with J gene TRBJ2-5; D unclear. From germline, CDR1 is SGHTA and CDR2 FQGTGA. The CDR3 contains 13 residues.

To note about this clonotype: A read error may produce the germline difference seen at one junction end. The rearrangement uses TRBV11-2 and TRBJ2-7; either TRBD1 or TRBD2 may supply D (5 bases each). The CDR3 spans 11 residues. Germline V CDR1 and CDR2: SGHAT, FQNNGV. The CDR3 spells CAISLGGGQYF. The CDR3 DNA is TGTGCCATCAGCTTAGGTGGGGGGCAGTACTTC.

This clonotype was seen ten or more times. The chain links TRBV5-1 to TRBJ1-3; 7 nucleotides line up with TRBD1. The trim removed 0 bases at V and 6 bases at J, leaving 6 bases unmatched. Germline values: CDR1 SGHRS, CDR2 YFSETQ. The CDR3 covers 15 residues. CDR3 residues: CASSLVGTDSNTIYF. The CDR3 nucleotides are TGCGCCAGCAGCTTGGTTGGGACAGATTCAAACACCATATATTTT.

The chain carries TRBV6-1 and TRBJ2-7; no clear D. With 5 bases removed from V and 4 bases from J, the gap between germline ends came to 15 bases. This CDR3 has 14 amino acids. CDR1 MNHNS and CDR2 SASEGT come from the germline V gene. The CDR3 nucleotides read TGTGCCAGCAGTACCCGGAGCCACCCTTACGAGCAGTACTTC. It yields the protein CASSTRSHPYEQYF.

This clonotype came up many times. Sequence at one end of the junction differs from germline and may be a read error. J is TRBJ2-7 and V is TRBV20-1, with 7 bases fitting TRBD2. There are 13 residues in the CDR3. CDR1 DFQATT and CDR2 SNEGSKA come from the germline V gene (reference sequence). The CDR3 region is CSAREAGPYEQYF. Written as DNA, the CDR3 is TGCAGTGCAAGAGAAGCGGGACCCTACGAGCAGTACTTC.

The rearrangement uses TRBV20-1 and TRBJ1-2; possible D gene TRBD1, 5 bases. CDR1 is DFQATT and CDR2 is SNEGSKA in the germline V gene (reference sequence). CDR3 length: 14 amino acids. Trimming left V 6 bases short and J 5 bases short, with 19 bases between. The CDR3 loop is CSAYIPQGRYGYTF. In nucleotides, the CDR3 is TGCAGTGCCTATATCCCTCAGGGACGGTATGGCTACACCTTC.

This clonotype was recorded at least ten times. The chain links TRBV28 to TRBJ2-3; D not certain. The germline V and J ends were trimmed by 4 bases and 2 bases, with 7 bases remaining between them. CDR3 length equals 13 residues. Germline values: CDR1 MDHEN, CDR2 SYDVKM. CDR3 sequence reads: CASSSLVTDTQYF. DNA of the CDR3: TGTGCCAGCAGTTCCCTGGTCACAGATACGCAGTATTTT. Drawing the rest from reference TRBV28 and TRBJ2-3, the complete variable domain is DVKVTQSSRYLVKRTGEKVFLECVQDMDHENMFWYRQDPGLGLRLIYFSYDVKMKEKGDIPEGYSVSREKKERFSLILESASTNQTSMYLCASSSLVTDTQYFGPGTRLTVL.

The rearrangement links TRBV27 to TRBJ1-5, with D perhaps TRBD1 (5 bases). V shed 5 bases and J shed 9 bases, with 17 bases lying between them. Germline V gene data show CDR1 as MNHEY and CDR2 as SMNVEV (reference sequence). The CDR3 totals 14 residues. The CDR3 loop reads CASSELGGFRPQHF. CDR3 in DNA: TGTGCCAGCAGTGAACTCGGGGGATTTAGGCCCCAGCATTTT.

The DNA of the CDR3 is TGTGCCAGCAGAACCGGGACAGGGGGTAATGAGCAGTACTTC. Its translation is CASRTGTGGNEQYF. V usage is TRBV6-1 and J usage is TRBJ2-7; TRBD1 agrees at 11 bases. The CDR3 runs to 14 residues. The germline V gene encodes CDR1 MNHNS and CDR2 SASEGT. The V and J ends lost 6 bases and 7 bases, in that order; junction bases with no gene match: 8.

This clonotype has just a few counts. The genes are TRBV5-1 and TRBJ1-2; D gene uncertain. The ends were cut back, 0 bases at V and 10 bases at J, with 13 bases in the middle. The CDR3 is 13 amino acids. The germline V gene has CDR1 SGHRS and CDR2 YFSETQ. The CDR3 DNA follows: TGCGCCAGCAGCTTGGAGCCAGGTAATATCTACACCTTC. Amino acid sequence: CASSLEPGNIYTF.

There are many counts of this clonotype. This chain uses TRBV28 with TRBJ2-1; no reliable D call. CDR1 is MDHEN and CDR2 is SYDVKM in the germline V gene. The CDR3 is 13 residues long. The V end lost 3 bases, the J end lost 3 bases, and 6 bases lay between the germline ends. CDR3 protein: CASSFHHYNEQFF. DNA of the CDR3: TGTGCCAGCAGTTTCCACCACTACAATGAGCAGTTCTTC.

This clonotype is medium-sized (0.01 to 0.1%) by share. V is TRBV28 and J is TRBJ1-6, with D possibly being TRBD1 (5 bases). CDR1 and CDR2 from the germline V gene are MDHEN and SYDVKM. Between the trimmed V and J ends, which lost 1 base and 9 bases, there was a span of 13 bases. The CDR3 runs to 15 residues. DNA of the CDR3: TGTGCCAGCAGTTTATTGGGGGACCCCGCTTCACCCCTCCACTTT. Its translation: CASSLLGDPASPLHF. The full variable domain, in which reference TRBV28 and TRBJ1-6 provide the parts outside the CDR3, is DVKVTQSSRYLVKRTGEKVFLECVQDMDHENMFWYRQDPGLGLRLIYFSYDVKMKEKGDIPEGYSVSREKKERFSLILESASTNQTSMYLCASSLLGDPASPLHFGNGTRLTVT.

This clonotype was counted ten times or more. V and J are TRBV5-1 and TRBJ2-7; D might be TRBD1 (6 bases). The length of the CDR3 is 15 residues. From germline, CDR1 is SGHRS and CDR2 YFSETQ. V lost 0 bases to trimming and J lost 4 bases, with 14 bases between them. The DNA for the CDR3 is TGCGCCAGCAGCTTGGCGGGACAAGGCCTTTACGAGCAGTACTTC. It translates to CASSLAGQGLYEQYF.

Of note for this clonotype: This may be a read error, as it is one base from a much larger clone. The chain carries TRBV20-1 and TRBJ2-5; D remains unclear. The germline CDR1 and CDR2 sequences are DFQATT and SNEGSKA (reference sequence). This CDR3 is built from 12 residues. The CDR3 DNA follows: TGCAGTGCTAGTATCGGCCAAGATACCCAGTACTTC. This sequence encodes CSASIGQDTQYF.

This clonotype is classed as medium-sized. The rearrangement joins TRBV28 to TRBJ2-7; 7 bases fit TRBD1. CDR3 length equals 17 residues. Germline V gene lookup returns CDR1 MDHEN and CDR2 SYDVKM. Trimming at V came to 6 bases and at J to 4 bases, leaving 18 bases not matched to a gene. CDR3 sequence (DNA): TGTGCCAGCAGGCCCAACCTATCAGGGGGATTTATTTACGAGCAGTACTTC. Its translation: CASRPNLSGGFIYEQYF.

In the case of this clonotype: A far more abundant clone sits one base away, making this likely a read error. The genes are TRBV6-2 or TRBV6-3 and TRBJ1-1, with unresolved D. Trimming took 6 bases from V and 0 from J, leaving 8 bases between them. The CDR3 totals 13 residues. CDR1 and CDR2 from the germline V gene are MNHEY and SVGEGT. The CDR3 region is CASSCLLNTEAFF. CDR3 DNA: TGTGCCAGCAGCTGTCTCTTGAACACTGAAGCTTTCTTT.